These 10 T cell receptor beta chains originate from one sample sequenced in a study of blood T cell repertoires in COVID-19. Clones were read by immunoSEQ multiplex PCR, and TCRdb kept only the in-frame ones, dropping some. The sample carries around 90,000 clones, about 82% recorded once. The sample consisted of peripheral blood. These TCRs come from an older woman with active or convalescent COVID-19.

CDR3 amino acids: CASSPSLLGTMTGELFF. The DNA for the CDR3 is TGCGCCAGCAGCCCATCGCTTCTCGGGACTATGACCGGGGAGCTGTTTTTT. This chain uses TRBV5-1 with TRBJ2-2; 7 nucleotides match TRBD2. V dropped 4 bases and J dropped 5; count of bases not matched to a gene: 14. CDR1 and CDR2 from the germline V gene are SGHRS and YFSETQ. The CDR3 consists of 17 residues.

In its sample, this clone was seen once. CDR3 in DNA: TGCGCCAGCAGCCTACTCCCCTTCGGGAATAGGGAAGGACGAGAGCAGTTCTTC. Protein sequence: CASSLLPFGNREGREQFF. The chain links TRBV5-1 to TRBJ2-1; the D gene is possibly TRBD2 (5 bases). Trimming took 4 bases from V and 10 from J, leaving 30 bases between them. Looked up from germline, CDR1 is SGHRS and CDR2 is YFSETQ. CDR3 length equals 18 residues.

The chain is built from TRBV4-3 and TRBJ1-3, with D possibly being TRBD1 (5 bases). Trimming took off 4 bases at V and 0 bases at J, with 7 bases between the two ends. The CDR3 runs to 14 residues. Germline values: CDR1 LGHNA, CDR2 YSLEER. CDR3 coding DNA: TGCGCCAGCAGCCGACAGCGCTCTGGAAACACCATATATTTT. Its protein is CASSRQRSGNTIYF.

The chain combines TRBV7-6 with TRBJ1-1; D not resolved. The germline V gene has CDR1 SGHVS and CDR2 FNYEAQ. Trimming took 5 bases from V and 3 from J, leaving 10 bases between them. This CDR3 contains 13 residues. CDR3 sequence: CASSPVPHTEAFF. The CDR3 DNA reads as TGTGCCAGCAGCCCAGTCCCCCACACTGAAGCTTTCTTT.

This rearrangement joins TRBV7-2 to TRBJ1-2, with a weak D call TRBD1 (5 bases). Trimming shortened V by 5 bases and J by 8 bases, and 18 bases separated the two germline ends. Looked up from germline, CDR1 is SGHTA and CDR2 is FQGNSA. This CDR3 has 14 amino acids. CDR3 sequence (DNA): TGTGCCAGCAGCGTCAGCTCGGAGCGGGACGGCTACACCTTC. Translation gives CASSVSSERDGYTF.

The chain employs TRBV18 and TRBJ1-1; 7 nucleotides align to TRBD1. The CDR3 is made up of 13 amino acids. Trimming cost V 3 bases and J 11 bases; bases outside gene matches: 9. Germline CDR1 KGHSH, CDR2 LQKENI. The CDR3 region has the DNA TGTGCCAGCTCACCCTCCAGACAGGGTGGGGCTTTCTTT. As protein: CASSPSRQGGAFF.

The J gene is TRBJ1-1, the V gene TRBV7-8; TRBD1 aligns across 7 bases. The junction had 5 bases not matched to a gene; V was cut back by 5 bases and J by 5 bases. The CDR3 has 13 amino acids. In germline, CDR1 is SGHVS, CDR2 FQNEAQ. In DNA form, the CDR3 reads TGTGCCAGCAGCATAGGGGGCAGTACTGAAGCTTTCTTT. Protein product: CASSIGGSTEAFF.

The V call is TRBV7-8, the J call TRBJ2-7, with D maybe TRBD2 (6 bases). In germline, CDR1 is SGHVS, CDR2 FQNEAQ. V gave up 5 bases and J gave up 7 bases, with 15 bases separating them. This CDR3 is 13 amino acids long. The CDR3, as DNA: TGTGCCAGCAGCGGGAGCCTAGCGCGGGAGCAGTACTTC. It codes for CASSGSLAREQYF.

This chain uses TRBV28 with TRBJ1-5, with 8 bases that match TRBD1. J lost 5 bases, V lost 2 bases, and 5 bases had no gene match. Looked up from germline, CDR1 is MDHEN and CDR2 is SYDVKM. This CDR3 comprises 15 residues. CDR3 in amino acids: CASSLGGQGDQPQHF. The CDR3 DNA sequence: TGTGCCAGCAGTTTAGGTGGACAGGGTGATCAGCCCCAGCATTTT.

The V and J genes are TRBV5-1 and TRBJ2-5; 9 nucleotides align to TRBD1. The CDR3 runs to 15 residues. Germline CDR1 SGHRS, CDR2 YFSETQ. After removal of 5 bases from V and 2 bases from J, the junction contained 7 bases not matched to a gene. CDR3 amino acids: CASRKEQGAQETQYF. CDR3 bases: TGCGCCAGCAGGAAAGAACAGGGGGCTCAAGAGACCCAGTACTTC.